The 28 T cell receptor beta chains reported below all come from one sample, sequenced in a study of cytomegalovirus exposure and HLA in healthy donors. Generated by immunoSEQ multiplex PCR, the TCRdb table keeps only in-frame clones and is missing some. Of some 240,000 clones listed, 86% are singletons. Sequenced: PBMCs. Source of these receptors: a woman in her 30s in good health and CMV-seropositive.

This chain joins TRBV28 and TRBJ2-7; D not certain. Between the trimmed V and J ends, which lost 2 bases and 1 base, there was a span of 6 bases. This CDR3 has 13 residues. CDR1 and CDR2 (germline): MDHEN, SYDVKM. In DNA form, the CDR3 reads TGTGCCAGCAGTTTAAATCCTTCCTACGAGCAGTACTTC. Residues: CASSLNPSYEQYF. Full variable domain (missing parts from reference TRBV28 and TRBJ2-7): DVKVTQSSRYLVKRTGEKVFLECVQDMDHENMFWYRQDPGLGLRLIYFSYDVKMKEKGDIPEGYSVSREKKERFSLILESASTNQTSMYLCASSLNPSYEQYFGPGTRLTVT.

The V gene is TRBV10-2, the J gene TRBJ2-1, with TRBD2 matching 10 bases. Germline values: CDR1 WSHSY, CDR2 SAAADI. Trimming cost V 6 bases and J 0 bases; bases outside gene matches: 8. The CDR3 runs 17 residues. CDR3 nucleotides: TGCGCCAGCAGGAGCGGGAGGGCCGACGGCTCCTACAATGAGCAGTTCTTC. This encodes CASRSGRADGSYNEQFF.

This clone was detected only a few times. The V and J genes are TRBV5-1 and TRBJ1-1; tentative D call: TRBD1 (5 bases). CDR1 is SGHRS, CDR2 YFSETQ, per germline. V was clipped by 0 bases and J by 4 bases, with 13 bases between them. The CDR3 is made up of 15 amino acids. CDR3 protein: CASSLVGGLGTEAFF. The DNA of the CDR3 is TGCGCCAGCAGCTTGGTGGGGGGATTGGGCACTGAAGCTTTCTTT.

Only a few counts were recorded for this clone. The rearrangement uses TRBV19 and TRBJ1-2; D is ambiguous. The CDR3 length is 13 residues. Germline assignment: CDR1 LNHDA and CDR2 SQIVND (reference sequence). Trimming cost V 3 bases and J 3 bases, with 8 bases left between them. This CDR3 is CASSIPSYYGYTF. The CDR3 DNA follows: TGTGCCAGTAGTATCCCGAGTTACTATGGCTACACCTTC.

This clone appeared once. The gene calls are TRBV7-9 and TRBJ2-2, with D possibly matching TRBD1 (6 bases). The CDR3 extends over 18 amino acids. Germline V lookup: CDR1 SEHNR, CDR2 FQNEAQ (reference sequence). The germline V and J ends were trimmed by 5 bases and 3 bases, with 22 bases remaining between them. CDR3 in amino acids: CASSPTPLIQGYTGELFF. CDR3 in DNA: TGTGCCAGCAGCCCGACCCCTCTAATACAGGGTTACACCGGGGAGCTGTTTTTT.

This clone has a single count. The CDR3: CASSQGQGAYETQYF. The DNA of the CDR3 is TGCGCCAGCAGCCAGGGACAGGGGGCGTATGAGACCCAGTACTTC. The chain carries TRBV5-1 and TRBJ2-5, with 12 bases fitting TRBD1. The V gene's germline CDR1 is SGHRS and CDR2 YFSETQ. The CDR3 contains 15 residues. V shed 4 bases and J 5 bases; nucleotides not matched to a gene: 6.

J is TRBJ2-5 and V is TRBV5-1; 7 bases match TRBD1. Germline V gene lookup returns CDR1 SGHRS and CDR2 YFSETQ. V lost 4 bases and J lost 3; bases outside the gene matches: 9. This CDR3 has 15 residues. The CDR3 nucleotides read TGCGCCAGCAGCACAGGGACAGAGAATAAAGAGACCCAGTACTTC. Protein sequence: CASSTGTENKETQYF.

This rearrangement joins TRBV2 to TRBJ2-7; D is unclear. This CDR3 has 14 amino acids. Germline V gives CDR1 SNHLY, CDR2 FYNNEI. Trimming left V 4 bases short and J 0 bases short, with 10 bases between. The DNA for the CDR3 is TGTGCCAGCAGTGTTGATAGAAGCTCCTACGAGCAGTACTTC. Protein sequence: CASSVDRSSYEQYF.

In its sample, this clone was seen a few times. The chain is built from TRBV18 and TRBJ2-5; possibly TRBD2 for D (5 bases). CDR1 is KGHSH and CDR2 is LQKENI in the germline V gene. Trimming left V 3 bases short and J 3 bases short, with 11 bases between. The CDR3 runs to 14 residues. The CDR3 protein is CASSPRTSEETQYF. Written as DNA, the CDR3 is TGTGCCAGCTCACCCCGGACTTCCGAAGAGACCCAGTACTTC.

The V gene is TRBV29-1, the J gene TRBJ2-3; the match to TRBD1 covers 9 bases. CDR1 and CDR2 (germline): SQVTM, ANQGSEA. The CDR3 is made up of 13 amino acids. V dropped 7 bases and J dropped 3; count of bases not matched to a gene: 5. The CDR3 loop reads CSAGTGNTDTQYF. CDR3 DNA: TGCAGCGCAGGGACAGGGAATACAGATACGCAGTATTTT.

This clone was recorded only once. J is TRBJ2-7 and V is TRBV19; TRBD1 aligns across 8 bases. Germline V gene lookup returns CDR1 LNHDA and CDR2 SQIVND (reference sequence). CDR3 length: 13 residues. The CDR3 nucleotides read TGTGCTACCAGGGGGCTAACGAACTACGAGCAGTACTTC. Protein sequence: CATRGLTNYEQYF.

The chain is built from TRBV11-3 and TRBJ2-7; 7 bases line up with TRBD1. The length of the CDR3 is 14 residues. Germline V gene data show CDR1 as SGHNT and CDR2 as YENEEA. Germline trimming cut 3 bases from V and 0 bases from J; bases unmatched to any gene: 2. As DNA, the CDR3 is TGTGCCAGCAGCTTGGGACAGTCCTCCTACGAGCAGTACTTC. Protein sequence: CASSLGQSSYEQYF.

The V call is TRBV7-2, the J call TRBJ2-5; a weak D match, TRBD2 (6 bases). The ends were cut back, 1 base at V and 3 bases at J, with 12 bases in the middle. The CDR3 contains 15 residues. Germline CDR1 SGHTA, CDR2 FQGNSA. This CDR3 reads CASSLGGTGEETQYF. The CDR3 DNA follows: TGTGCCAGCAGCTTAGGCGGGACTGGGGAAGAGACCCAGTACTTC.

The V and J genes are TRBV5-6 and TRBJ2-5; no reliable D call. The CDR3 runs 13 residues. Trimming removed 0 bases from V and 2 bases from J, with 5 bases in between. Germline lookup yields CDR1 SGHDT and CDR2 YYEEEE. CDR3 sequence reads: CASSLVQQETQYF. The CDR3, as DNA: TGTGCCAGCAGCTTGGTGCAGCAAGAGACCCAGTACTTC.

The chain carries TRBV19 and TRBJ2-7, with a possible D match to TRBD2 (6 bases). V was clipped by 5 bases and J by 0 bases, with 14 bases between them. The CDR3 is made up of 15 amino acids. From germline, CDR1 is LNHDA and CDR2 SQIVND (reference sequence). The CDR3 DNA follows: TGTGCCAGTAGTCCGGGGGAGGCGAGCTCCTACGAGCAGTACTTC. Translating it yields CASSPGEASSYEQYF.

The gene calls are TRBV27 and TRBJ2-1, with 7 bases that match TRBD1. The germline V gene has CDR1 MNHEY and CDR2 SMNVEV (reference sequence). This CDR3 is 15 amino acids long. V lost 2 bases to trimming and J lost 4 bases; unmatched junction nucleotides: 5. The CDR3: CASSLRGQVYNEQFF. As DNA, the CDR3 is TGTGCCAGCAGTTTAAGAGGACAGGTGTACAATGAGCAGTTCTTC.

The chain has TRBV30 and TRBJ1-2; tentatively, D is TRBD1 (6 bases). Germline V gives CDR1 GTSNPN, CDR2 SVGIG (reference sequence). Between the trimmed V and J ends, which lost 5 bases and 10 bases, there was a span of 26 bases. The CDR3 covers 15 residues. The CDR3 protein is CAWVPGQFLTTDYTF. The CDR3 nucleotides read TGTGCCTGGGTTCCCGGACAGTTTTTAACAACTGACTACACCTTC.

V usage is TRBV29-1 and J usage is TRBJ2-2; D may be TRBD1 (6 bases). Trimming shortened V by 6 bases and J by 0 bases, and 8 bases separated the two germline ends. CDR1 is SQVTM, CDR2 ANQGSEA, per germline. The CDR3 has 13 residues. The CDR3 nucleotides are TGCAGCGTACAGGGTACGAACACCGGGGAGCTGTTTTTT. This translates into CSVQGTNTGELFF.

This clone was seen only a few times. V and J are TRBV19 and TRBJ1-5; 7 bases are a match to TRBD1. CDR3 length equals 16 residues. V shed 4 bases, J shed 7 bases, and the junction held 13 bases outside the gene matches. The germline V gene has CDR1 LNHDA and CDR2 SQIVND (reference sequence). The CDR3 loop is CASSTTGFLFGQPQHF. CDR3 nucleotide sequence: TGTGCCAGTAGTACGACAGGGTTTCTCTTCGGACAGCCCCAGCATTTT.

CDR3 sequence reads: CASSFLTGGRQETQYF. The CDR3, as DNA: TGTGCCAGCAGCTTTCTGACAGGGGGTCGACAAGAGACCCAGTACTTC. The chain has TRBV11-2 and TRBJ2-5, with 9 bases fitting TRBD1. Trimming took 3 bases from V and 2 from J; bases not matched to a gene: 7. Looked up from germline, CDR1 is SGHAT and CDR2 is FQNNGV. The CDR3 is 16 residues long.

V and J are TRBV19 and TRBJ1-1, with TRBD1 as a possible D gene (5 bases). Germline CDR1 LNHDA, CDR2 SQIVND (reference sequence). V lost 8 bases and J 1 base, leaving 8 bases between the germline ends. CDR3 size: 12 residues. Here the CDR3 reads CASYQGNTEAFF. The CDR3, as DNA: TGTGCCAGTTACCAGGGGAACACTGAAGCTTTCTTT.

The chain employs TRBV18 and TRBJ2-3; 9 bases fit TRBD2. This CDR3 spans 16 amino acids. With V trimmed by 5 bases and J by 3 bases, 9 bases remained unmatched. In germline, CDR1 is KGHSH, CDR2 LQKENI. CDR3 nucleotides: TGTGCCAGCTCAAGAATAGCGGGAGAGGGGACAGATACGCAGTATTTT. Translating gives CASSRIAGEGTDTQYF. Supplemented by reference TRBV18 and TRBJ2-3, the full variable domain reads NAGVMQNPRHLVRRRGQEARLRCSPMKGHSHVYWYRQLPEEGLKFMVYLQKENIIDESGMPKERFSAEFPKEGPSILRIQQVVRGDSAAYFCASSRIAGEGTDTQYFGPGTRLTVL.

The chain employs TRBV25-1 and TRBJ1-1; 8 bases line up with TRBD1. Unmatched junction bases numbered 8, after V lost 7 bases and J lost 10 bases. This CDR3 region has 12 residues. Germline V gene sequence: CDR1 MGHDK, CDR2 SYGVNS. In nucleotides, the CDR3 is TGTGCCAGCACTCAAGGACAGGGTATAGCTTTCTTT. It yields the protein CASTQGQGIAFF.

The rearrangement joins TRBV9 to TRBJ1-1; D possibly corresponds to TRBD1 (6 bases). This CDR3 contains 13 residues. V dropped 4 bases and J dropped 8 bases, with 15 bases sitting between them. From germline, CDR1 is SGDLS and CDR2 YYNGEE. The CDR3 reads CASSPGTPQEAFF. In nucleotides, the CDR3 is TGTGCCAGCAGCCCCGGGACACCCCAGGAAGCTTTCTTT.

V is TRBV28 and J is TRBJ2-2, with 7 bases aligning to TRBD1. After removal of 4 bases from V and 4 bases from J, the junction contained 3 bases not matched to a gene. From germline, CDR1 is MDHEN and CDR2 SYDVKM. The CDR3 totals 14 residues. CDR3 amino acids: CASSSQGSTGELFF. The DNA of the CDR3 is TGTGCCAGCAGTTCACAGGGGTCCACCGGGGAGCTGTTTTTT.

The genes are TRBV7-3 and TRBJ2-1; 7 bases map to TRBD2. The germline CDR1 and CDR2 sequences are SGHTA and FQGTGA. V trimming: 0 bases; J trimming: 6 bases; junction bases outside the gene matches: 2. The CDR3 consists of 14 residues. CDR3 DNA: TGTGCCAGCAGCTTAACGGGGGGGGGCAATGAGCAGTTCTTC. Translation: CASSLTGGGNEQFF.

This clone has only one observation. The rearrangement links TRBV12-1 to TRBJ2-3; the D call in the table, TRBD2, was not verified against the DNA. TRBV12-1 is annotated as a pseudogene. The CDR3 consists of 14 residues. The CDR3 region has the DNA TGTGCCAGCAGCCCACTAGCGGGAGGAGATACGCAGTATTTT. Translation: CASSPLAGGDTQYF.

This clone was seen more than once but under ten times. The gene calls are TRBV7-3 and TRBJ2-7; D gene ambiguous. Germline V gene sequence: CDR1 SGHTA, CDR2 FQGTGA. The CDR3 consists of 13 residues. The V gene lost 0 bases and the J gene lost 6 bases, with 9 bases spanning the gap. In nucleotides, the CDR3 is TGTGCCAGCAGCTTAACTGTCGGCGGCGAGCAGTACTTC. This gives the protein CASSLTVGGEQYF.